The 28 T cell receptor beta chains below come from one sample, sequenced in a study of tumor-infiltrating lymphocytes in primary liver carcinoma. A constant-region primer served to make TCR beta cDNA from 500 to 550 ng total RNA. Employing slightly modified ARM-PCR, three nested multiplex PCR rounds were run, and these gave rise to the TCR beta libraries. The first two PCR rounds used TRBV1-TRBV30 primers with a Cbeta primer, 9 to 11 cycles each. TCRdb reanalysed the multiplex PCR reads using MiXCR and keeps one entry per CDR3 protein. This sample carries 300,000 to 350,000 distinct CDR3 sequences, 65% of them seen once, and the ten largest clones take roughly 6%. The study extracted blood RNA from unsorted whole blood and also extracted germline DNA. The sequenced sample was peripheral blood. The source is a man between 40 and 49 years old with primary liver carcinoma and hepatitis B virus infection.

Concerning this clonotype itself: A read error may be the cause here, since a much bigger clone is one base away. V gene TRBV5-5 combines with J gene TRBJ2-7, with 10 bases lining up with TRBD2. CDR3 length: 17 amino acids. CDR1 is SGHKS, CDR2 YYEKEE, per germline (reference sequence). V dropped 4 bases and J dropped 6; count of bases not matched to a gene: 16. The DNA for the CDR3 is TGTGCCAGCAGCCCCTCCGGGACTAGCGTGAGAAGGGGCGAGCAGTACTTC. This encodes CASSPSGTSVRRGEQYF.

As regards this clonotype: Without the conserved terminal phenylalanine or tryptophan, this CDR3 likely stems from a read error. This chain connects TRBV11-2 to TRBJ2-3; 10 bases match TRBD1. This CDR3 comprises 16 residues. CDR1 is SGHAT and CDR2 is FQNNGV in the germline V gene. CDR3 nucleotides: TGTGCCAACAGCCGCTGGACAGGGGGGGGTGCAGATACGCAGTATCTT. Translating it yields CANSRWTGGGADTQYL.

Note on this clonotype: The germline gene is not matched at one end of the junction; a read error may be the cause. The chain carries TRBV11-2 and TRBJ2-7; D gene unclear. The CDR3 extends over 15 amino acids. Germline values: CDR1 SGHAT, CDR2 FQNNGV. CDR3 in DNA: TGTGCCAACAGCTCGAGTCTTAAAACGCCCTACGAGCAGTGCTTC. Amino acid sequence: CANSSSLKTPYEQCF.

This sequence joins TRBV6-2 or TRBV6-3 and TRBJ2-3; D may be TRBD2 (6 bases). V was clipped by 0 bases and J by 2 bases, with 12 bases between them. The CDR3 covers 16 residues. CDR1 MNHEY and CDR2 SVGEGT come from the germline V gene. The CDR3 DNA reads as TGTGCCAGCAGTTACTCTGGAGGCGGGGTCACAGATACGCAGTATTTT. This encodes CASSYSGGGVTDTQYF.

A word on this clonotype: A single base separates this from a much larger clone, so it may be a read error. V is TRBV6-2 or TRBV6-3 and J is TRBJ2-3; a possible D gene is TRBD1 (5 bases). This CDR3 has 16 residues. CDR1 MNHEY and CDR2 SVGEGT come from the germline V gene. CDR3: CASSSPFEVGTGTQYF. The CDR3 DNA reads TGTGCCAGCAGTAGTCCCTTCGAAGTGGGCACAGGTACGCAGTATTTT.

For this clonotype: The conserved closing phenylalanine or tryptophan is absent in this CDR3, likely reflecting a read error. The limits of the CDR3 on the DNA are not certain, so only TCRdb's listed CDR3 is given. J is TRBJ2-5 and V is TRBV6-2 or TRBV6-3; no check of the table's D call, TRBD1, against the DNA was made. Germline-derived CDR1 and CDR2 are MNHEY and SVGEGT. Ends included, the CDR3 has 19 residues. CDR3 sequence: CATLIRPARRRQLQETRYY.

The chain uses TRBV4-1 and TRBJ2-7, with D unresolved. The germline V and J ends were trimmed by 5 bases and 4 bases, with 15 bases remaining between them. Germline V lookup: CDR1 MGHRA, CDR2 YSYEKL. The CDR3 loop spans 14 amino acids. The CDR3 reads CASSLVGNQYEQYF. The CDR3, as DNA: TGCGCCAGCAGCTTGGTGGGAAACCAGTACGAGCAGTACTTC.

This clonotype occurred once. A much larger clone sits a single nucleotide away, making a read error possible. The V and J genes are TRBV5-6 and TRBJ2-7; 7 nucleotides agree with TRBD2. Germline V gene sequence: CDR1 SGHDT, CDR2 YYEEEE. This CDR3 has 14 amino acids. CDR3 residues: CTSSLPGRVHEQYF. As DNA, the CDR3 is TGTACCAGCAGCTTACCTGGGAGGGTCCACGAGCAGTACTTC.

This clonotype was picked up many times. The rearrangement links TRBV30 to TRBJ2-1; either TRBD1 or TRBD2 may fit D (5 bases each). CDR1 and CDR2 (germline): GTSNPN, SVGIG (reference sequence). The CDR3 covers 14 residues. V lost 2 bases and J lost 4, with 12 bases in between. CDR3 DNA sequence: TGTGCCTGGAGTTCGGGGCTTACGTACAATGAGCAGTTCTTC. It specifies CAWSSGLTYNEQFF.

The table lists this clonotype with a few counts. The rearrangement uses TRBV6-2 or TRBV6-3 and TRBJ2-7; 9 bases match TRBD2. V lost 4 bases and J lost 1; bases outside the gene matches: 8. The CDR3 runs to 16 residues. Germline V gene sequence: CDR1 MNHEY, CDR2 SVGEGT. DNA of the CDR3: TGTGCCAGCAGTTCCCCGACTAGCGGCCCGTCCTACGAGCAGTACTTC. This codes for CASSSPTSGPSYEQYF.

This clonotype is a singleton in its sample. Compared with germline, one end of the junction differs, possibly owing to a read error. V and J are TRBV11-1 and TRBJ2-5; D is uncertain. Germline values: CDR1 SGHAT, CDR2 FQDESV (reference sequence). The CDR3 loop spans 12 amino acids. The CDR3 DNA follows: TGTGTCAGCAGCTTTGACCGTGTGACCCAGTACTTC. It is translated as CVSSFDRVTQYF. The full variable domain, with the rest looked up from reference TRBV11-1 and TRBJ2-5, is EAEVAQSPRYKITEKSQAVAFWCDPISGHATLYWYRQILGQGPELLVQFQDESVVDDSQLPKDRFSAERLKGVDSTLKIQPAELGDSAMYLCVSSFDRVTQYFGPGTRLLVL.

Of note for this clonotype: One end of the junction does not line up with germline, which may come from a read error. This chain uses TRBV7-8 with TRBJ2-3, with a tentative D call TRBD1 (8 bases). The CDR3 runs 16 residues. Germline CDR1 SGHVS, CDR2 FQNEAQ. The CDR3 nucleotides are TGTGACAGCAGCTCAACAGGGGGGGGATATTCGGATACGCAGTATTTT. It yields the protein CDSSSTGGGYSDTQYF.

V gene TRBV28 combines with J gene TRBJ2-2; the D gene is possibly TRBD2 (5 bases). Trimming left V 2 bases short and J 7 bases short, with 11 bases between. The CDR3 runs to 14 residues. The germline gives CDR1 MDHEN, CDR2 SYDVKM. Here the CDR3 reads CASSLTLAGGELFF. DNA of the CDR3: TGTGCCAGCAGTTTAACGCTAGCCGGCGGGGAGCTGTTTTTT.

With regard to this clonotype: Possible read error: a much larger clone is one base away. DNA for the CDR3: TGTGCCAACAGTACGACAGTGGGGTCACCCCTCCACTTT. As protein: CANSTTVGSPLHF. J is TRBJ1-6 and V is TRBV6-6; D perhaps matches TRBD1 (5 bases). This CDR3 contains 13 residues. Germline CDR1 and CDR2: MNHNY and SVGAGI (reference sequence).

In the case of this clonotype: A single base separates this from a much larger clone, so it may be a read error. The CDR3 nucleotides read TGTGCCGGCAGTTTCCTACTTAGCGGGACCCACACAGATACGCAGTATTTT. Translated: CAGSFLLSGTHTDTQYF. The rearrangement joins TRBV28 to TRBJ2-3; the match to TRBD2 covers 8 bases. This CDR3 region has 17 residues. Germline loops: CDR1 MDHEN, CDR2 SYDVKM.

This clonotype was observed a few times. This chain connects TRBV5-4 to TRBJ2-7; 7 nucleotides align to TRBD1. CDR1 and CDR2 from the germline V gene are SGHNT and YYREEE (reference sequence). The CDR3 sequence is 16 residues long. The V segment lost 1 base and the J segment 3 bases; nucleotides outside the gene matches: 10. The DNA for the CDR3 is TGTGCCAGCAGCTTGATGGATGACAGGGACAACTACGAGCAGTACTTC. It codes for CASSLMDDRDNYEQYF.

The chain combines TRBV5-8 with TRBJ1-1; D is ambiguous. Germline V CDR1 and CDR2: SGHTS, YDEGEE. The V gene lost 2 bases and the J gene lost 11 bases, with 4 bases spanning the gap. The CDR3 runs to 9 residues. The CDR3 is CASSFMAFF. In nucleotides, the CDR3 is TGTGCCAGCAGCTTCATGGCTTTCTTT.

The chain has TRBV20-1 and TRBJ2-7; 12 positions match TRBD2. This CDR3 spans 14 amino acids. Germline values: CDR1 DFQATT, CDR2 SNEGSKA (reference sequence). V dropped 3 bases and J dropped 5; count of bases not matched to a gene: 5. CDR3 coding DNA: TGCAGTGCTAGGGGACTAGCGGGTATCGACGAGCAGTACTTC. Its protein is CSARGLAGIDEQYF.

On this clonotype: A much larger clone sits a single nucleotide away, making a read error possible. The chain combines TRBV6-2 or TRBV6-3 with TRBJ2-3, with a tentative D call TRBD2 (6 bases). Trimming pared 2 bases from V and 5 bases from J, leaving 14 bases between. CDR1 is MNHEY, CDR2 SVGEGT, per germline. The CDR3 is made up of 15 amino acids. CDR3 in DNA: TGTGCCAGCAGTTACCGAAGGGGAGGCAAAGATACGCAGTATTTT. Translation gives CASSYRRGGKDTQYF.

Comments on this clonotype: One base away lies a much larger clone, so this may be a sequencing read error. Here the CDR3 DNA reads TGTGCCAGCAGCCAGATCGGGGCGCAAAATACGCAGTATTTT. This sequence encodes CASSQIGAQNTQYF. The J gene is TRBJ2-3, the V gene TRBV4-2, with D perhaps being TRBD1 or TRBD2 (5 bases each). Germline V gene data show CDR1 as LGHNA and CDR2 as YNFKEQ. Trimming cost V 3 bases and J 7 bases, with 14 bases left between them. The CDR3 runs 14 residues.

This clonotype has a count of ten or more. This chain links TRBV6-6 with TRBJ1-1; D unclear. The CDR3 spans 14 residues. The V gene lost 2 bases and the J gene lost 6 bases, with 13 bases spanning the gap. Germline CDR1 is MNHNY and CDR2 is SVGAGI (reference sequence). The CDR3 DNA reads TGTGCCAGCAGTTACATCCGGTTTTCGGCTGAAGCTTTCTTT. Translating gives CASSYIRFSAEAFF.

The rearrangement uses TRBV19 and TRBJ2-5; 9 nucleotides align to TRBD1. CDR3 length: 15 amino acids. After removal of 3 bases from V and 2 bases from J, the junction contained 4 bases not matched to a gene. Germline values: CDR1 LNHDA, CDR2 SQIVND (reference sequence). The CDR3 reads CASSITGTGQETQYF. The DNA of the CDR3 is TGTGCCAGTAGTATCACCGGGACAGGGCAAGAGACCCAGTACTTC.

The rearrangement links TRBV29-1 to TRBJ2-1; 11 bases are shared with TRBD2. CDR1 SQVTM and CDR2 ANQGSEA come from the germline V gene. The junction had 13 bases not matched to a gene; V was cut back by 5 bases and J by 10 bases. This CDR3 contains 15 residues. The CDR3 is CSVTSGTSGYEEQFF. CDR3 DNA: TGCAGCGTTACCTCCGGGACTAGCGGCTACGAGGAGCAGTTCTTC.

With respect to this clonotype: A read error may produce the germline difference seen at one junction end. The chain is built from TRBV6-2 or TRBV6-3 and TRBJ2-1; 10 bases match TRBD2. In germline, CDR1 is MNHEY, CDR2 SVGEGT. The length of the CDR3 is 16 residues. The CDR3: CAISYSLAGVYNEQFF. The CDR3 DNA sequence: TGTGCCATCAGTTACTCCCTAGCGGGAGTGTACAATGAGCAGTTCTTC.

The V gene is TRBV25-1, the J gene TRBJ2-3; no firm D call. This CDR3 is 13 amino acids long. The germline V and J ends were trimmed by 5 bases and 0 bases, with 6 bases remaining between them. Germline V gene data show CDR1 as MGHDK and CDR2 as SYGVNS. The CDR3 reads CASSHFSTDTQYF. CDR3 DNA: TGTGCCAGCAGTCACTTCAGCACAGATACGCAGTATTTT.

V gene TRBV13 combines with J gene TRBJ1-3; no definite D call. V lost 4 bases, J lost 4 bases, and 11 bases lay in between. The CDR3 covers 14 residues. Germline CDR1 is PRHDT and CDR2 is FYEKMQ (reference sequence). In nucleotides, the CDR3 is TGTGCCAGCAGCTCAATGGCCCTCGGAAACACCATATATTTT. Its translation is CASSSMALGNTIYF.

J is TRBJ2-1 and V is TRBV11-3; D possibly corresponds to TRBD2 (6 bases). Germline-derived CDR1 and CDR2 are SGHNT and YENEEA. There are 13 residues in the CDR3. The CDR3 protein is CVGSRGNDNEQFF. DNA for the CDR3: TGTGTCGGCAGCCGCGGGAACGACAATGAGCAGTTCTTC.

As concerns this clonotype: With a much larger clone just one base away, this may be a read error. The CDR3 sequence is CASSEYVAGGQRDTQYF. CDR3 DNA sequence: TGTGCCAGCAGTGAATATGTAGCGGGAGGGCAACGGGATACGCAGTATTTT. The J gene is TRBJ2-3, the V gene TRBV6-1, with 11 nucleotides matching TRBD2. V lost 2 bases, J lost 6 bases, and 10 bases stayed unmatched. Germline V gives CDR1 MNHNS, CDR2 SASEGT. The CDR3 consists of 17 residues.